This T cell receptor beta chain came from a study of neurological immune-mediated disorders. CDR3 length: 15 residues. V dropped 4 bases and J dropped 0 bases, with 12 bases sitting between them. Germline values: CDR1 MGHRA, CDR2 YSYEKL. The sample holds many counts of this clonotype. Its antigen remains unidentified. Sample time point: longitudinal time-point 1 (baseline). General observations from the study: In HTLV-1-associated myelopathy, TCR clonal expansion was greatest, whereas multiple sclerosis had the least, falling below healthy controls. Expanded clones shared no CDR3 amino acid sequences across subjects, suggesting private repertoires in all groups.

The cDNA was generated by 5'RACE with 10-nucleotide random UMIs. TCRdb independently ran MiXCR on the 5' RACE reads; one entry per CDR3 protein. The sample carries around 71,000 distinct CDR3 sequences, around 13% recorded once. The sample taken for sequencing was PBMCs. The receptor was derived from a female donor with HTLV-1-associated myelopathy (HAM/TSP). The chain links TRBV4-1 to TRBJ1-1, with D unclear. The DNA for the CDR3 is TGCGCCAGCAGCCCGACCCCCCGGCTGAACACTGAAGCTTTCTTT. This gives the protein CASSPTPRLNTEAFF.